These T cell receptor beta chains were read from a single sample in a study of shared clonotypes between healthy human individuals. Method: immunoSEQ multiplex PCR; TCRdb's copy keeps in-frame clones and lacks some. The sample includes 1,500,000 or so clones, around 98.5% of them seen just once. Sequencing was performed on naive CD4+ T cells sorted from blood. Receptor source: a man aged 25-45 years in good health. Both conserved end residues are part of each CDR3. A D gene is named only where the DNA matches it firmly. Expanded clones get a size class; other rows say once, few or many, or leave the size out.

v_call	j_call	d_call	clone_size	cdr3_aa	cdr3_nt
TRBV19	TRBJ1-2	TRBD1	.	CASSIGTGGRGYTF	TGTGCCAGTAGTATTGGGACAGGGGGCCGTGGCTACACCTTC
TRBV28	TRBJ2-7	TRBD2	.	CASSSPTSGRSYEQYF	TGTGCCAGCAGCTCCCCGACTAGCGGGAGATCCTACGAGCAGTACTTC
TRBV28	TRBJ2-7	.	once	CASSSRTALGEQYF	TGTGCCAGCAGCTCCAGGACAGCCCTAGGAGAGCAGTACTTC
TRBV9	TRBJ1-2	.	.	CASSVDGAGDRYTF	TGTGCCAGCAGCGTAGATGGGGCAGGGGATCGCTACACCTTC
TRBV9	TRBJ2-1	.	.	CASSPEGDSYNEQFF	TGTGCCAGCAGCCCGGAGGGGGACAGCTACAATGAGCAGTTCTTC
TRBV5-1	TRBJ2-2	TRBD2	.	CASSPGDTGGTGELFF	TGCGCCAGCAGCCCCGGGGATACGGGAGGGACCGGGGAGCTGTTTTTT
TRBV27	TRBJ2-1	.	.	CASSLSWVTYNEQFF	TGTGCCAGCAGTTTATCGTGGGTCACGTACAATGAGCAGTTCTTC
TRBV11-2	TRBJ2-7	TRBD2	.	CASSFPPGLEYEQYF	TGTGCCAGCAGCTTCCCGCCGGGACTAGAGTACGAGCAGTACTTC
TRBV19	TRBJ2-1	TRBD1	.	CASSDWTGKYNEQFF	TGTGCCAGTAGTGATTGGACAGGGAAATACAATGAGCAGTTCTTC
TRBV2	TRBJ2-7	TRBD2	.	CASSETPGLEAYEQYF	TGTGCCAGCAGTGAAACACCGGGACTAGAAGCCTACGAGCAGTACTTC
TRBV5-1	TRBJ2-1	TRBD2	.	CASSSAGGQFF	TGCGCCAGCAGCTCTGCGGGAGGGCAGTTCTTC
TRBV9	TRBJ2-3	TRBD2	.	CASSVMAGDPDTQYF	TGTGCCAGCAGCGTGATGGCGGGAGATCCCGATACGCAGTATTTT
TRBV4-3	TRBJ1-1	.	.	CASSQEPKGLNTEAFF	TGCGCCAGCAGCCAAGAGCCGAAAGGGTTGAACACTGAAGCTTTCTTT
TRBV5-6	TRBJ2-7	TRBD1	.	CASSFRGTGSYEQYF	TGTGCCAGCAGCTTCCGTGGGACAGGCTCCTACGAGCAGTACTTC
TRBV14	TRBJ2-1	.	.	CASSRARQGLWYEQFF	TGTGCCAGCAGCCGAGCCCGACAGGGACTATGGTATGAGCAGTTCTTC
TRBV18	TRBJ2-3	TRBD1	.	CASSGTVRSTDTQYF	TGTGCCAGCTCAGGGACAGTACGAAGCACAGATACGCAGTATTTT
TRBV19	TRBJ2-7	TRBD1	once	CASSPHSSGQSYEQYF	TGTGCCAGTAGTCCCCACAGCTCGGGACAGTCCTACGAGCAGTACTTC
TRBV5-1	TRBJ2-3	TRBD2	.	CASSGGSRTDTQYF	TGCGCCAGCAGCGGCGGGAGTAGGACAGATACGCAGTATTTT
TRBV5-1	TRBJ2-1	.	.	CASSLLQGSNEQFF	TGCGCCAGCAGCTTGCTCCAGGGATCCAATGAGCAGTTCTTC
TRBV19	TRBJ1-2	.	.	CASSGRRGYGYTF	TGTGCCAGTAGCGGGCGTCGCGGCTATGGCTACACCTTC
TRBV6-5	TRBJ1-1	.	.	CASSYSPVNTEAFF	TGTGCCAGCAGTTACTCCCCCGTTAACACTGAAGCTTTCTTT
TRBV10-3	TRBJ2-7	.	once	CAIRSGQHSEQYF	TGTGCCATCAGGAGCGGGCAGCACAGCGAGCAGTACTTC
TRBV5-1	TRBJ2-7	.	.	CASSLGQRNYEQYF	TGCGCCAGCAGCTTGGGACAGCGCAACTACGAGCAGTACTTC
TRBV30	TRBJ1-5	.	.	CAWSVLSNQPQHF	TGTGCCTGGAGTGTACTTAGCAATCAGCCCCAGCATTTT
TRBV7-9	TRBJ2-1	TRBD2	.	CASTKGPSGDEQFF	TGTGCCAGCACCAAGGGACCTAGCGGCGATGAGCAGTTCTTC
TRBV11-2	TRBJ2-7	.	.	CASSLFSGMQDREQYF	TGTGCCAGCAGCTTGTTTTCCGGGATGCAGGATCGCGAGCAGTACTTC
TRBV11-2	TRBJ1-5	TRBD1	.	CASSMDRGGQPQHF	TGTGCCAGCAGCATGGACAGGGGCGGACAGCCCCAGCATTTT
TRBV28	TRBJ1-1	.	.	CASSPGNTEAFF	TGTGCCAGCAGCCCAGGGAACACTGAAGCTTTCTTT
TRBV2	TRBJ1-1	.	.	CARTAHMNTEAFF	TGTGCCAGGACAGCTCATATGAACACTGAAGCTTTCTTT
TRBV9	TRBJ2-7	TRBD2	.	CASSVTSGGLAGAEQYF	TGTGCCAGCAGCGTCACCTCGGGGGGACTAGCGGGAGCCGAGCAGTACTTC
TRBV28	TRBJ2-1	.	.	CATLIRNEQFF	TGTGCCACCCTAATTCGCAATGAGCAGTTCTTC
TRBV15	TRBJ1-5	TRBD1	.	CATSRGTGASGQPQHF	TGTGCCACCAGCAGAGGGACAGGGGCGTCGGGTCAGCCCCAGCATTTT
TRBV4-2	TRBJ1-3	.	.	CASSQKTGVNTIYF	TGTGCCAGCAGCCAAAAGACAGGAGTTAACACCATATATTTT
TRBV28	TRBJ1-4	.	.	CASSRFYRPGGKNEKLFF	TGTGCCAGCAGTCGCTTTTACCGACCCGGGGGGAAGAATGAAAAACTGTTTTTT
TRBV19	TRBJ2-2	.	.	CASTGGLVTGELFF	TGTGCCAGTACGGGGGGCTTGGTGACCGGGGAGCTGTTTTTT
TRBV9	TRBJ2-3	TRBD2	.	CASSVLGGRAADTQYF	TGTGCCAGCAGCGTACTGGGCGGGAGGGCCGCAGATACGCAGTATTTT
TRBV7-7	TRBJ2-2	TRBD1	.	CASSSGQGDAGELFF	TGTGCTAGCAGCTCGGGACAGGGCGATGCCGGGGAGCTGTTTTTT
TRBV9	TRBJ1-3	.	.	CASSVATGPNTIYF	TGTGCCAGCAGCGTAGCTACAGGGCCCAACACCATATATTTT
TRBV4-3	TRBJ2-3	.	.	CASSQVNRDTQYF	TGCGCCAGCAGCCAAGTAAACCGAGATACGCAGTATTTT
TRBV6-1	TRBJ1-2	.	.	CAIHRDYGYTF	TGTGCCATTCACAGGGACTATGGCTACACCTTC
TRBV6-6	TRBJ2-4	TRBD2	.	CASSPRGGLAKNIQYF	TGTGCCAGCAGCCCCCGGGGGGGGCTAGCCAAAAACATTCAGTACTTC
TRBV7-2	TRBJ1-1	TRBD1	.	CASSLVVTGKMNTEAFF	TGTGCCAGCAGCTTAGTCGTGACAGGGAAAATGAACACTGAAGCTTTCTTT
TRBV10-2	TRBJ2-3	TRBD2	.	CATVTSGSTDTQYF	TGCGCCACCGTGACTAGCGGGAGCACAGATACGCAGTATTTT
TRBV25-1	TRBJ2-3	.	.	CASTPGTSTDTQYF	TGTGCCAGCACCCCGGGCACTAGCACAGATACGCAGTATTTT
TRBV5-1	TRBJ2-5	.	.	CASSLLWVGETQYF	TGCGCCAGCAGCTTGCTGTGGGTCGGAGAGACCCAGTACTTC
TRBV9	TRBJ2-5	.	.	CASSARAGTQYF	TGTGCCAGCAGCGCAAGGGCAGGGACCCAGTACTTC
TRBV5-1	TRBJ2-1	TRBD2	.	CASSSSAGEGGEQFF	TGCGCCAGCAGCTCATCAGCGGGAGAGGGAGGTGAGCAGTTCTTC
TRBV28	TRBJ1-1	.	.	CASMSQGVSTEAFF	TGTGCCAGCATGTCCCAGGGAGTAAGCACTGAAGCTTTCTTT
TRBV19	TRBJ2-2	.	.	CASSIVVSTGELFF	TGTGCCAGTAGTATAGTCGTTAGCACCGGGGAGCTGTTTTTT